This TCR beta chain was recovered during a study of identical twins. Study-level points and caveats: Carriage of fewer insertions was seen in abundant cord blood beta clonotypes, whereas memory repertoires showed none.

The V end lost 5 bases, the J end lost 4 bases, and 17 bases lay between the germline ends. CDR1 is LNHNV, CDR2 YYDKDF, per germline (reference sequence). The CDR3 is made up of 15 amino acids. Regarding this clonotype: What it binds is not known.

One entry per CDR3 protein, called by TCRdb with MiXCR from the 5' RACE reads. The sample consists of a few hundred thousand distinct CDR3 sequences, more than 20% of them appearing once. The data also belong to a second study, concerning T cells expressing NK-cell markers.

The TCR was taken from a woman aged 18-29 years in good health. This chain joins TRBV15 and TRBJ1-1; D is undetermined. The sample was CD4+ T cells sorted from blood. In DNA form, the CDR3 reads TGTGCCACCAGCGCACGTTCAAAGCTTAGCACTGAAGCTTTCTTT. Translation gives CATSARSKLSTEAFF.